This T cell receptor (beta chain) emerged from a study of Ad26.COV2.S vaccination and SARS-CoV-2 variants. V lost 5 bases, J lost 10 bases, and 18 bases lay in between. Germline CDR1 LNHDA, CDR2 SQIVND (reference sequence). This CDR3 is 14 amino acids long. Stated treatment: around 19 received Ad26.COV2.S at low or high dose, single or two shots; about 5 received placebo; per-sample allocation not given. Following the first vaccine or placebo injection, samples were taken on day 63. Sequenced by immunoSEQ multiplex PCR; TCRdb stores in-frame clones only, minus some. The table records about 420,000 clones, 85% to 90% of them present only once.

This sequence was found in a person aged 18-65 years who received the Ad26.COV2.S COVID-19 vaccine or a placebo. The rearrangement joins TRBV19 to TRBJ1-5; maybe TRBD1 (5 bases). The source material was peripheral blood, sampled in a trial of Ad26.COV2.S vaccine versus placebo. The DNA of the CDR3 is TGTGCCAGTAGTGCGGACGGGGGAAACAGCCCCCAGCATTTT. This gives the protein CASSADGGNSPQHF.